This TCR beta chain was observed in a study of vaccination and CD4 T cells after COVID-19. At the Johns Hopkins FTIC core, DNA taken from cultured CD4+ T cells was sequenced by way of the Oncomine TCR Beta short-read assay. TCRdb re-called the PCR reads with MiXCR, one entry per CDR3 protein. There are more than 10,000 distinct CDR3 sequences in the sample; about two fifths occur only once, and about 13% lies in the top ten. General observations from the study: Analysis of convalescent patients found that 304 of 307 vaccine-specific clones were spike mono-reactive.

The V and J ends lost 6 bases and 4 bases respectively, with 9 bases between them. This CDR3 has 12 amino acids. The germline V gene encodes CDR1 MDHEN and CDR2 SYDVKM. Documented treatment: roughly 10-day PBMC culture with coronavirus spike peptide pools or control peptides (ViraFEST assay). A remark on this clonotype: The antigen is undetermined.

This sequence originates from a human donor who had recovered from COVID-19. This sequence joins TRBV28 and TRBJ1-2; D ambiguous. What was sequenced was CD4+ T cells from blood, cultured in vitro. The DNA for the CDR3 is TGTGCCAGCAGCCAGGTCGGCTATGGCTACACCTTC. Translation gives CASSQVGYGYTF.